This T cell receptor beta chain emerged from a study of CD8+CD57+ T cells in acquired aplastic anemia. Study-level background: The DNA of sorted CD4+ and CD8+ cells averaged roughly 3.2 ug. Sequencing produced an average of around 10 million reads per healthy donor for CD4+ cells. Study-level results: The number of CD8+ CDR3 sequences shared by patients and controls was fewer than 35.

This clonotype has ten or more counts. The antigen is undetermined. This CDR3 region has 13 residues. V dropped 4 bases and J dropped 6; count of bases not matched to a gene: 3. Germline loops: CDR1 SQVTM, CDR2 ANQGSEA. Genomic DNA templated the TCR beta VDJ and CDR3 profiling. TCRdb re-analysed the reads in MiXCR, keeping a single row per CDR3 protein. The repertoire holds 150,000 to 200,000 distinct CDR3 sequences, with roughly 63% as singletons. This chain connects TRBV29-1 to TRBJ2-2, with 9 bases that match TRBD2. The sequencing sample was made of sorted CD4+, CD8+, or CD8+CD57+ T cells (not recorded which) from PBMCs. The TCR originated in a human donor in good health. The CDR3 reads CSVGAGGPGELFF. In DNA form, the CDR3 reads TGCAGCGTTGGGGCGGGAGGGCCCGGGGAGCTGTTTTTT.